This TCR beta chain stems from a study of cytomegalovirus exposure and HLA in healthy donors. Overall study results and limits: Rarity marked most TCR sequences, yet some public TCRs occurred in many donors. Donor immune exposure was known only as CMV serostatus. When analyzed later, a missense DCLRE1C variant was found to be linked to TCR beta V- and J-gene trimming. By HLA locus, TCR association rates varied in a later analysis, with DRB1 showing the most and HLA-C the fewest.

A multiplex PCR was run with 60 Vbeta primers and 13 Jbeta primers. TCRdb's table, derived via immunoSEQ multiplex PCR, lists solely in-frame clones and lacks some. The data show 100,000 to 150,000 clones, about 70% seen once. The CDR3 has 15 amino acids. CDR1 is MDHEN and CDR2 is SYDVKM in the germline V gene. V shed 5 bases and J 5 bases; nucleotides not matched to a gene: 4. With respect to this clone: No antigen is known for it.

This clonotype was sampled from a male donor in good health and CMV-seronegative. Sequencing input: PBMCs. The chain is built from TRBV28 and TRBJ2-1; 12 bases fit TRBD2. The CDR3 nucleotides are TGTGCCAGCAGTCCCTGGACTAGCGGGAACAATGAGCAGTTCTTC. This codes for CASSPWTSGNNEQFF.